These 17 T cell receptor beta chains originate from one sample sequenced in a study of early T cells in non-severe SARS-CoV-2 infection. TCRdb recomputed calls from the 5' RACE reads with MiXCR, one row per CDR3 protein. Of 90,000 to 120,000 distinct CDR3 sequences detected, 11% appear once; the ten largest clones hold about 7.6%. The source material was whole blood. These receptors were collected from an adult who was a healthcare worker with PCR-confirmed SARS-CoV-2 infection or an uninfected control (not recorded which).

This clonotype was observed at least ten times. The chain employs TRBV19 and TRBJ2-5; 8 bases align to TRBD2. This CDR3 has 15 residues. From germline, CDR1 is LNHDA and CDR2 SQIVND (reference sequence). The ends lost 8 bases at V and 4 bases at J; junction bases unmatched: 12. The chain's CDR3 is CASGATSVLGETQYF. The DNA of the CDR3 is TGTGCCAGTGGCGCGACTAGCGTCCTGGGAGAGACCCAGTACTTC.

This clonotype was recorded many times. This chain uses TRBV6-2 or TRBV6-3 with TRBJ2-1; 13 nucleotides align to TRBD2. Germline CDR1 reads MNHEY; CDR2 reads SVGEGT. Unmatched junction bases numbered 14, after V lost 6 bases and J lost 3 bases. There are 19 residues in the CDR3. The CDR3 nucleotides are TGTGCCAGCAGCCCTTTACTAGCGGGAGGGCGGGTTGTCTACAATGAGCAGTTCTTC. This translates into CASSPLLAGGRVVYNEQFF.

The chain carries TRBV7-6 and TRBJ2-1, with TRBD1 identical over 7 bases. The CDR3 runs 17 residues. Germline CDR1 reads SGHVS; CDR2 reads FNYEAQ. J gave up 4 bases and V 3 bases, and 12 bases lay outside the gene matches. CDR3 sequence: CASSLGASGQYYNEQFF. DNA of the CDR3: TGTGCCAGCAGCTTGGGGGCTTCGGGACAGTATTACAATGAGCAGTTCTTC.

The V call is TRBV6-2 or TRBV6-3, the J call TRBJ2-1; TRBD2 aligns across 9 bases. V gave up 2 bases and J gave up 7 bases; unmatched junction bases: 6. The CDR3 length is 15 residues. CDR1 and CDR2 (germline): MNHEY, SVGEGT. The CDR3 nucleotides are TGTGCCAGCAGTTACGAAGGCGGGAGGGGAAATGAGCAGTTCTTC. Protein product: CASSYEGGRGNEQFF.

The rearrangement joins TRBV12-3 or TRBV12-4 to TRBJ2-1, with 7 positions matching TRBD1. V shed 6 bases and J 2 bases; nucleotides not matched to a gene: 1. The CDR3 is 13 amino acids. The CDR3 DNA reads TGTGCCAGCAGCCAGGGGGCCTACAATGAGCAGTTCTTC. Its translation is CASSQGAYNEQFF.

The V call is TRBV5-6, the J call TRBJ2-1, with D perhaps matching TRBD2 (7 bases). Trimming removed 0 bases at V and 9 bases at J, with 16 bases between. This CDR3 region has 15 residues. CDR1 SGHDT and CDR2 YYEEEE come from the germline V gene. The CDR3 here is CASSLAGGVEGEQFF. The CDR3 region has the DNA TGTGCCAGCAGCTTGGCGGGGGGCGTTGAGGGTGAGCAGTTCTTC.

This clonotype was observed a few times. V gene TRBV29-1 combines with J gene TRBJ1-2; D gene uncertain. Germline-derived CDR1 and CDR2 are SQVTM and ANQGSEA. This CDR3 has 11 residues. The V and J ends lost 4 bases and 4 bases respectively, with 7 bases between them. CDR3 protein: CSVVGGYGYTF. In DNA, the CDR3 is TGCAGCGTTGTTGGAGGCTATGGCTACACCTTC.

This clonotype was seen many times. V is TRBV12-3 or TRBV12-4 and J is TRBJ2-5; no clear D gene. The CDR3 consists of 14 residues. Trimming removed 2 bases at V and 1 base at J, with 8 bases between. The CDR3 region has the DNA TGTGCCAGCAGTTTAAACATCGGCCAAGAGACCCAGTACTTC. Translated: CASSLNIGQETQYF.

The chain joins TRBV29-1 to TRBJ2-2; D is possibly TRBD1 or TRBD2 (5 bases each). With 3 bases removed from V and 7 bases from J, the gap between germline ends came to 9 bases. This CDR3 is built from 12 residues. From germline, CDR1 is SQVTM and CDR2 ANQGSEA. The CDR3 nucleotides are TGCAGCGTTGAGGGGGTATACGGGGAGCTGTTTTTT. Protein sequence: CSVEGVYGELFF.

In this sample, this clonotype turned up many times. The chain has TRBV6-2 or TRBV6-3 and TRBJ2-6; 8 bases are shared with TRBD1. The CDR3 totals 18 residues. The germline V gene encodes CDR1 MNHEY and CDR2 SVGEGT. J was trimmed by 3 bases and V by 7 bases; bases with no gene match: 14. The CDR3 DNA follows: TGTGCCAGCATATCCGGGACAGGAAGGGGGTATGGGGCCAACGTCCTGACTTTC. It codes for CASISGTGRGYGANVLTF.

This clonotype came up a few times. The chain recombines TRBV29-1 with TRBJ2-4, with 9 bases aligning to TRBD1. Trimming removed 7 bases from V and 6 bases from J; junction bases left unmatched: 4. CDR1 is SQVTM and CDR2 is ANQGSEA in the germline V gene. CDR3 size: 12 residues. CDR3 bases: TGCAGCGCCCGGACAGGGGTAAACATTCAGTACTTC. Encoded protein: CSARTGVNIQYF.

This clonotype came up many times. This sequence joins TRBV6-2 or TRBV6-3 and TRBJ2-1; 7 positions match TRBD2. This CDR3 has 15 amino acids. V was pared by 2 bases and J by 2 bases, with 3 bases of the junction left unmatched. The V gene's germline CDR1 is MNHEY and CDR2 SVGEGT. In DNA form, the CDR3 reads TGTGCCAGCAGTTACGGGCGGGAGCCCTACAATGAGCAGTTCTTC. Encoded protein: CASSYGREPYNEQFF.

Regarding this clonotype: Sequence at one end of the junction differs from germline and may be a read error. The chain is built from TRBV29-1 and TRBJ2-5; D may be TRBD2 (6 bases). Germline lookup yields CDR1 SQVTM and CDR2 ANQGSEA. The CDR3 sequence is 12 residues long. This CDR3 is CCVGDYQETQYF. As DNA, the CDR3 is TGCTGCGTTGGGGACTACCAAGAGACCCAGTACTTC.

At least ten counts were recorded for this clonotype. This chain joins TRBV5-8 and TRBJ1-2, with 10 bases identical to TRBD1. CDR1 is SGHTS, CDR2 YDEGEE, per germline. Trimming removed 1 base from V and 1 base from J; junction bases left unmatched: 10. The CDR3 has 18 amino acids. The CDR3 bases are TGTGCCAGCAGCTTGTCTCGAGACAGGGGGCTTTTTAACTATGGCTACACCTTC. Protein: CASSLSRDRGLFNYGYTF.

V and J are TRBV20-1 and TRBJ2-3; TRBD2 agrees at 8 bases. In germline, CDR1 is DFQATT, CDR2 SNEGSKA (reference sequence). The CDR3 covers 15 residues. With V trimmed by 5 bases and J by 0 bases, 7 bases remained unmatched. CDR3 protein: CSARGGSASTDTQYF. CDR3 DNA: TGCAGTGCTCGGGGGGGTAGCGCTAGCACAGATACGCAGTATTTT.

The chain joins TRBV20-1 to TRBJ1-1; D unresolved. The CDR3 extends over 12 amino acids. The ends were cut back, 6 bases at V and 0 bases at J, with 8 bases in the middle. Germline loops: CDR1 DFQATT, CDR2 SNEGSKA (reference sequence). The CDR3 protein is CSAEYMNTEAFF. DNA for the CDR3: TGCAGTGCCGAATACATGAACACTGAAGCTTTCTTT.

The CDR3, as DNA: TGTGCCAGCAGCCCGGGACCAGGGCTAGGGGCTGGGGCCAACGTCCTGACTTTC. As protein: CASSPGPGLGAGANVLTF. The chain joins TRBV11-2 to TRBJ2-6; D may match TRBD1 or TRBD2 (5 bases each). With 5 bases removed from V and 2 bases from J, the gap between germline ends came to 19 bases. The CDR3 totals 18 residues. Germline values: CDR1 SGHAT, CDR2 FQNNGV.